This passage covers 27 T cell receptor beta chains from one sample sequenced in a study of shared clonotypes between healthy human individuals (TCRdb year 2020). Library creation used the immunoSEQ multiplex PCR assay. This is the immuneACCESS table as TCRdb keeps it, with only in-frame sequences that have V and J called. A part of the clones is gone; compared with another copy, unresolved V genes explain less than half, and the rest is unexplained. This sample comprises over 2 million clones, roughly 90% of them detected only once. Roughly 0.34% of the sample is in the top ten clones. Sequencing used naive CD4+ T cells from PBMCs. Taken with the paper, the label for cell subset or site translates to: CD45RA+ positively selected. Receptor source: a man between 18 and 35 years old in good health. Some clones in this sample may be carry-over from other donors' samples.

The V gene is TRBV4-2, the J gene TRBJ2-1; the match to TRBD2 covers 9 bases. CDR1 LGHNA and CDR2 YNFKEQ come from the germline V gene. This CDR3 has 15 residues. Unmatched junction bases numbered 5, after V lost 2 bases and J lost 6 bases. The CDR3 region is CASSQRQGLANEQFF. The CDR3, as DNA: TGTGCCAGCAGCCAACGTCAGGGACTAGCCAATGAGCAGTTCTTC.

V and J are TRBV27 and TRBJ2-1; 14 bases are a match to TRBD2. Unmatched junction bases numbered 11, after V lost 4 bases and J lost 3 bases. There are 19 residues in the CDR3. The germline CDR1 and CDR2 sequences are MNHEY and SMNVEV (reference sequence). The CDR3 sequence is CASSSFGLAGGSFYNEQFF. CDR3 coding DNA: TGTGCCAGCAGTTCCTTTGGACTAGCGGGAGGATCTTTCTACAATGAGCAGTTCTTC.

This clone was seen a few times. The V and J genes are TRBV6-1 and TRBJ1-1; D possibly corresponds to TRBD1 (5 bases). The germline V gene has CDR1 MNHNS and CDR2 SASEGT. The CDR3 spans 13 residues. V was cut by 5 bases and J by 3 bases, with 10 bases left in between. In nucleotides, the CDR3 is TGTGCCAGCAGTCCAGACAGTTACACTGAAGCTTTCTTT. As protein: CASSPDSYTEAFF.

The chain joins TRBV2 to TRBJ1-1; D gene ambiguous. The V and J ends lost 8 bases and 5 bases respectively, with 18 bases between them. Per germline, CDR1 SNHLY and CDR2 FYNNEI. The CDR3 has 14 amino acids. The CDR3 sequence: CASPSRPTGTEAFF. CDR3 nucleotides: TGTGCCAGCCCATCAAGGCCGACCGGAACTGAAGCTTTCTTT.

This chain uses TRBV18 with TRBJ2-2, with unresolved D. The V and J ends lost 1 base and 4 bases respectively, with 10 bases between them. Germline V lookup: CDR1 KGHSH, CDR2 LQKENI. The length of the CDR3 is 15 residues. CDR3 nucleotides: TGTGCCAGCTCACCACGAAGGGCCGGCACCGGGGAGCTGTTTTTT. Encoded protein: CASSPRRAGTGELFF.

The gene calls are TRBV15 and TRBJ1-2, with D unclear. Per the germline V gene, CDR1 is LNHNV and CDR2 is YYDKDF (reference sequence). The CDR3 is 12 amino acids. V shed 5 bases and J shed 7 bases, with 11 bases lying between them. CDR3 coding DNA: TGTGCCACCAGCGAAGACCCGGGTGGCTACACCTTC. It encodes CATSEDPGGYTF. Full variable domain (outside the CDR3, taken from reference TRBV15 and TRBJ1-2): DAMVIQNPRYQVTQFGKPVTLSCSQTLNHNVMYWYQQKSSQAPKLLFHYYDKDFNNEADTPDNFQSRRPNTSFCFLDIRSPGLGDTAMYLCATSEDPGGYTFGSGTRLTVV.

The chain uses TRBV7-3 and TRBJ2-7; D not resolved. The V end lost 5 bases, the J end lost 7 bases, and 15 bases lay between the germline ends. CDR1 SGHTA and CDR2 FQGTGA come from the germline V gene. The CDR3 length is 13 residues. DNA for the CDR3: TGTGCCAGCAGCCAGTATGAACTGGGGGAGCAGTACTTC. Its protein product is CASSQYELGEQYF.

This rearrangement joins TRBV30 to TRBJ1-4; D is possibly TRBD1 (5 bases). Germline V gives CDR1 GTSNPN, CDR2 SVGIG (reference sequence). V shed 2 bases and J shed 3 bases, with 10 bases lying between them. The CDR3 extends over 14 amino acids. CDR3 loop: CAWSRRGANEKLFF. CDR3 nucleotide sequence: TGTGCCTGGAGTCGCCGAGGGGCTAATGAAAAACTGTTTTTT.

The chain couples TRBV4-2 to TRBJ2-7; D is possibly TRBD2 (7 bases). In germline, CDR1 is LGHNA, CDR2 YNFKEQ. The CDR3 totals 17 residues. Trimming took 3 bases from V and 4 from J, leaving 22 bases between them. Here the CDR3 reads CASSQLGAGEGLYEQYF. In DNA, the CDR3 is TGTGCCAGCAGCCAGCTGGGGGCGGGAGAGGGTCTGTACGAGCAGTACTTC.

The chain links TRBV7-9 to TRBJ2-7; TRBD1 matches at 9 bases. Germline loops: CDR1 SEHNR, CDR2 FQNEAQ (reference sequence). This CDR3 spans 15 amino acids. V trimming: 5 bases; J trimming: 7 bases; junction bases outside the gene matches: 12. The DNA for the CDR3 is TGTGCCAGCAGCCCCCTTCCGGACAGGGGTTGGGAGCAGTACTTC. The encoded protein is CASSPLPDRGWEQYF.

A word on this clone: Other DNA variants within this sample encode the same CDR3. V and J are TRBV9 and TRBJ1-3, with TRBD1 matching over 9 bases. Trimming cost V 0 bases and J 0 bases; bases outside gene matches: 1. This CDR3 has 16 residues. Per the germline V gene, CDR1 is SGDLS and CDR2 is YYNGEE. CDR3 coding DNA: TGTGCCAGCAGCGTAGGGACAGGGGTCTCTGGAAACACCATATATTTT. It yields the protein CASSVGTGVSGNTIYF.

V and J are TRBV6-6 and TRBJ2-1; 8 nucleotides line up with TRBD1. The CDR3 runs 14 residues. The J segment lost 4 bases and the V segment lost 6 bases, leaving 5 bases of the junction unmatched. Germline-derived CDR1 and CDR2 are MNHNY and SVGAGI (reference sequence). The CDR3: CASSPTGVYNEQFF. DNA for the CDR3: TGTGCCAGCAGCCCGACAGGGGTGTACAATGAGCAGTTCTTC.

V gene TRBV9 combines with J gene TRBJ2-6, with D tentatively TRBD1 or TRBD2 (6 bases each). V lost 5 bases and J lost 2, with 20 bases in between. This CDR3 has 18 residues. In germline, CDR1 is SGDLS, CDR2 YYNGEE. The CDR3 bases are TGTGCCAGCAGTTTACAGGGTGGGACTTCGCCTGGGGCCAACGTCCTGACTTTC. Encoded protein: CASSLQGGTSPGANVLTF.

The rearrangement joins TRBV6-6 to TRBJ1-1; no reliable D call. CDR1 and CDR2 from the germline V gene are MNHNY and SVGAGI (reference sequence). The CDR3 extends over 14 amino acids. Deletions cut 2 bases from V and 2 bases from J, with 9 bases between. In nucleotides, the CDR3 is TGTGCCAGCAGTTACCGGGCAGTTAACACTGAAGCTTTCTTT. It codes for CASSYRAVNTEAFF.

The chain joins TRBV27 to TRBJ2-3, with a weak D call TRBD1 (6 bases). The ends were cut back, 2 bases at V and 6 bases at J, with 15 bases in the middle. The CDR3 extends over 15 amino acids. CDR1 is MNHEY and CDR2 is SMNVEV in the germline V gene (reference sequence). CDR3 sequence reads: CASSLQGTPPDTQYF. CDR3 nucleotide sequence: TGTGCCAGCAGTTTACAGGGGACGCCGCCTGATACGCAGTATTTT.

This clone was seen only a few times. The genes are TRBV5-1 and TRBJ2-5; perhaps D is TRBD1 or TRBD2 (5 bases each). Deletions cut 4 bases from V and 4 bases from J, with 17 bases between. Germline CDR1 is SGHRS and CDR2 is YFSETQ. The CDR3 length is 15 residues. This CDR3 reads CASSAQPGDGETQYF. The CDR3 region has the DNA TGCGCCAGCAGCGCCCAACCCGGGGACGGAGAGACCCAGTACTTC.

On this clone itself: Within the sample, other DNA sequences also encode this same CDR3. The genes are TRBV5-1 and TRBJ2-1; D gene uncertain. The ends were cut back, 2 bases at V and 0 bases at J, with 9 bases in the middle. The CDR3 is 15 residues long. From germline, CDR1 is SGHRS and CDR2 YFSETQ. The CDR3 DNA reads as TGCGCCAGCAGCTTCGGAGCCGGCTCCTACAATGAGCAGTTCTTC. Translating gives CASSFGAGSYNEQFF.

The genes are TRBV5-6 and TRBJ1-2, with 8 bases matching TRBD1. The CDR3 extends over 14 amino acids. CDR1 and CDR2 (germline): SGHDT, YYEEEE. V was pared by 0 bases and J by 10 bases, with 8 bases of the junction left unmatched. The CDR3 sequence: CASSLAGGGAPYTF. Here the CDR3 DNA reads TGTGCCAGCAGCTTGGCAGGGGGCGGCGCTCCCTACACCTTC. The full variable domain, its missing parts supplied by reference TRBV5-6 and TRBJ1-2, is DAGVTQSPTHLIKTRGQQVTLRCSPKSGHDTVSWYQQALGQGPQFIFQYYEEEERQRGNFPDRFSGHQFPNYSSELNVNALLLGDSALYLCASSLAGGGAPYTFGSGTRLTVV.

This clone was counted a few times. The CDR3 spells CASGNEGVSTGELFF. CDR3 nucleotide sequence: TGTGCCAGCGGGAATGAAGGGGTCAGCACCGGGGAGCTGTTTTTT. The V call is TRBV2, the J call TRBJ2-2; a weak D match, TRBD1 (5 bases). Germline CDR1 reads SNHLY; CDR2 reads FYNNEI. V lost 8 bases and J 4 bases, leaving 17 bases between the germline ends. This CDR3 is built from 15 residues.

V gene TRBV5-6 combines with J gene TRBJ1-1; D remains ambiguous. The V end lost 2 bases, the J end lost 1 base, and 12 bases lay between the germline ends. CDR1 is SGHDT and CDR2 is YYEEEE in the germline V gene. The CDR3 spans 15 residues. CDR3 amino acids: CASSFGSTWNTEAFF. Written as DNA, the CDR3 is TGTGCCAGCAGCTTTGGGAGTACATGGAACACTGAAGCTTTCTTT.

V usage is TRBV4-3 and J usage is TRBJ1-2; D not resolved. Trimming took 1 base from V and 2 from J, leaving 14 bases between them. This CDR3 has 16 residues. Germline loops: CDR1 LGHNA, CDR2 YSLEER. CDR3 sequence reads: CASSQAQVGWNYGYTF. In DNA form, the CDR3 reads TGCGCCAGCAGCCAAGCCCAAGTCGGCTGGAACTATGGCTACACCTTC.

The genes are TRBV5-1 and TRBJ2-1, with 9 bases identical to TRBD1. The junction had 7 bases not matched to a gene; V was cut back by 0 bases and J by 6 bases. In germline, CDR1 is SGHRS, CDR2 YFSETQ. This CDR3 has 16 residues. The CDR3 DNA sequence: TGCGCCAGCAGCTTGGGGGACAGGGCGCGTGGCAATGAGCAGTTCTTC. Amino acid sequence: CASSLGDRARGNEQFF.

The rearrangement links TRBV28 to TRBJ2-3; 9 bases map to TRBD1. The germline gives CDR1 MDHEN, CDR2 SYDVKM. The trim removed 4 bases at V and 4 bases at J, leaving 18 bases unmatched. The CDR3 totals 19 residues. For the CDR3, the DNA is TGTGCCAGCAGTTCCATTACAGGGGGCTCCCCTGGTAGCCCAGATACGCAGTATTTT. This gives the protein CASSSITGGSPGSPDTQYF.

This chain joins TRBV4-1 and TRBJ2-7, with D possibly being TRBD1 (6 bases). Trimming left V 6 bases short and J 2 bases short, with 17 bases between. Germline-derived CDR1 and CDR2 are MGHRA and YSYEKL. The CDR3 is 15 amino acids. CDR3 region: CASRQPGQYPYEQYF. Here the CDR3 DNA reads TGCGCCAGCAGACAACCGGGACAATACCCCTACGAGCAGTACTTC.

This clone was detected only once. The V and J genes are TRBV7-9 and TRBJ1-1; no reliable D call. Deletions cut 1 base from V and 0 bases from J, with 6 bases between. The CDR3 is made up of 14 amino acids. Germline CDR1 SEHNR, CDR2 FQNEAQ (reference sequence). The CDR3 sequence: CASSLDLLNTEAFF. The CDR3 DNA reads TGTGCCAGCAGCTTAGATCTCCTGAACACTGAAGCTTTCTTT.

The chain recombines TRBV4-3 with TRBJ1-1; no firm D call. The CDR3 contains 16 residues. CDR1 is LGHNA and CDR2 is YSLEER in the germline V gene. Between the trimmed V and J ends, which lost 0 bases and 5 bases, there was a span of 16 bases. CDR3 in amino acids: CASSQDLTRRETEAFF. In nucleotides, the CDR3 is TGCGCCAGCAGCCAAGACCTCACTAGAAGGGAGACTGAAGCTTTCTTT.

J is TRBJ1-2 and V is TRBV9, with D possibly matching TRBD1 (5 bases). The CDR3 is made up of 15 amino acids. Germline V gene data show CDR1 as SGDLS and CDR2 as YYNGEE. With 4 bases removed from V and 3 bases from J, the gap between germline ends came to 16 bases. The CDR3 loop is CASSYGTYRDYGYTF. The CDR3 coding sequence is TGTGCCAGCAGCTACGGGACCTACCGGGACTATGGCTACACCTTC.